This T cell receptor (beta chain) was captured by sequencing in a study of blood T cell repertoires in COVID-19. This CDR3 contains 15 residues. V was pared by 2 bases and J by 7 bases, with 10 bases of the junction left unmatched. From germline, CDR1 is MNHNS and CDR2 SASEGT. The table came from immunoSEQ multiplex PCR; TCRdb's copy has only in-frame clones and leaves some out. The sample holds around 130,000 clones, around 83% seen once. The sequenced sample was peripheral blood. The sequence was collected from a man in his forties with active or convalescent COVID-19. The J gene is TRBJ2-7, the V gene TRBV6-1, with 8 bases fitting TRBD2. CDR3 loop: CASSEQAGGAFEQYF. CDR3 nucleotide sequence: TGTGCCAGCAGTGAACAGGCGGGGGGCGCGTTTGAGCAGTACTTC.